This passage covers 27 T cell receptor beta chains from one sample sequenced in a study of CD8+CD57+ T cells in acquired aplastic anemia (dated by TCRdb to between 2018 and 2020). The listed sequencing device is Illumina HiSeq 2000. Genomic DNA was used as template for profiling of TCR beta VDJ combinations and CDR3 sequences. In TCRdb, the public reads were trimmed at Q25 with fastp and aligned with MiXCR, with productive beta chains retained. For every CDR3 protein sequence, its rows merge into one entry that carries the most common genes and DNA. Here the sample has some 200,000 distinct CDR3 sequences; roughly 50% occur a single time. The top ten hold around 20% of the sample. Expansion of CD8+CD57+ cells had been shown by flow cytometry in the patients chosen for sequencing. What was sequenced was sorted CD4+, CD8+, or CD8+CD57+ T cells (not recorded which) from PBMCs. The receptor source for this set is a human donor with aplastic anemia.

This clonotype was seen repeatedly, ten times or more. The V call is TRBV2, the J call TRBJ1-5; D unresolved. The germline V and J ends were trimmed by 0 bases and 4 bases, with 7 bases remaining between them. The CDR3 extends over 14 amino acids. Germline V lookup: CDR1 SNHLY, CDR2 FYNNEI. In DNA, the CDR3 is TGTGCCAGCAGTGAAGCAGAAGGGAATCAGCCCCAGCATTTT. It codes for CASSEAEGNQPQHF.

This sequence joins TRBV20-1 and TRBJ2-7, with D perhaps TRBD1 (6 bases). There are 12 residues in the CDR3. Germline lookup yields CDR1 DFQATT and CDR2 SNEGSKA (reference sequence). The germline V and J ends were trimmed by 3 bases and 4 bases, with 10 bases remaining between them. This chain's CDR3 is CSASPTGYEQYF. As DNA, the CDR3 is TGCAGTGCTAGTCCTACAGGGTACGAGCAGTACTTC.

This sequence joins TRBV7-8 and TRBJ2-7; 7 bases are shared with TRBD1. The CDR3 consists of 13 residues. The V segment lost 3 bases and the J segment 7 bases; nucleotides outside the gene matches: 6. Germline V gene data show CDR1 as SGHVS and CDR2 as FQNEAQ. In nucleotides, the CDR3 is TGTGCCAGCAGCTTTACAGGGGTGCGGGAGCAGTACTTC. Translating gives CASSFTGVREQYF.

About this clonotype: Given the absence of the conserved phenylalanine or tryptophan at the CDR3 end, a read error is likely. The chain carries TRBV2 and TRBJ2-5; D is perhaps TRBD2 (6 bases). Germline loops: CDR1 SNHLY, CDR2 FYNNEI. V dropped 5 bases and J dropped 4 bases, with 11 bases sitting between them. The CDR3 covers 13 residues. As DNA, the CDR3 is TGTGCCAGCAGTCAGGGAGGAGGAGAGACCCAGTACCTC. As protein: CASSQGGGETQYL.

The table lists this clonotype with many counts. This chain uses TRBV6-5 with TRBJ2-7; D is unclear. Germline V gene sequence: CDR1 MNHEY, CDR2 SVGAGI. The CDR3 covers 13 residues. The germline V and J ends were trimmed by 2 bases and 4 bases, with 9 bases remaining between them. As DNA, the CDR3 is TGTGCCAGCAGTTACCCCACACGGTACGAGCAGTACTTC. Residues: CASSYPTRYEQYF.

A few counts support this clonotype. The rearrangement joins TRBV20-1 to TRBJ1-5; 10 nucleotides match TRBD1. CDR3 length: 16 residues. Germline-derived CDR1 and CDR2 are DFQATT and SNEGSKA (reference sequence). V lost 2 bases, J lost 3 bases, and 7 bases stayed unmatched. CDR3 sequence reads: CSARNPGQGNNQPQHF. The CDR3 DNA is TGCAGTGCTAGAAACCCGGGACAGGGGAACAATCAGCCCCAGCATTTT.

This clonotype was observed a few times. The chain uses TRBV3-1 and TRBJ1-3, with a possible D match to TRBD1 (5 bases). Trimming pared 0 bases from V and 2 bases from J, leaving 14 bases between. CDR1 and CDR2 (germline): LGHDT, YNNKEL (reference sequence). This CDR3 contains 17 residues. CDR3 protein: CASSQDSLGGAGNTIYF. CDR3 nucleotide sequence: TGTGCCAGCAGCCAAGATTCCCTCGGGGGTGCTGGAAACACCATATATTTT. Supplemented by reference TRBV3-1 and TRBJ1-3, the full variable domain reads DTAVSQTPKYLVTQMGNDKSIKCEQNLGHDTMYWYKQDSKKFLKIMFSYNNKELIINETVPNRFSPKSPDKAHLNLHINSLELGDSAVYFCASSQDSLGGAGNTIYFGEGSWLTVV.

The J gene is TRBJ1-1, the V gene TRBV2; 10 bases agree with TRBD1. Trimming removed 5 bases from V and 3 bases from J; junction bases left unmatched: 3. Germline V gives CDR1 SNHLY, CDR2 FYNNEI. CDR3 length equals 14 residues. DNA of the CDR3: TGTGCCAGCAGTAGGACAGGGGGGCACACTGAAGCTTTCTTT. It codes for CASSRTGGHTEAFF.

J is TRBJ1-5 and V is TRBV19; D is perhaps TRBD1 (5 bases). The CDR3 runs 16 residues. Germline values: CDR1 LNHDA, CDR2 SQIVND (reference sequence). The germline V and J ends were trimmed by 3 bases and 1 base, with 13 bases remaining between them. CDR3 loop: CASSMKGVSSNQPQHF. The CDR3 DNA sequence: TGTGCCAGTAGTATGAAAGGGGTATCAAGCAATCAGCCCCAGCATTTT.

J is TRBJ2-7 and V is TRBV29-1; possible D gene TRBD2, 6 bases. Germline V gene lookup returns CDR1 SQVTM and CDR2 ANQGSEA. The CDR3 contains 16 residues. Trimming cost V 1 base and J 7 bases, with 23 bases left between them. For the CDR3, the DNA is TGCAGCGTTGAAGGCGGGGCGTTCCATAAGCAAAGGGAGCAGTACTTC. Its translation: CSVEGGAFHKQREQYF.

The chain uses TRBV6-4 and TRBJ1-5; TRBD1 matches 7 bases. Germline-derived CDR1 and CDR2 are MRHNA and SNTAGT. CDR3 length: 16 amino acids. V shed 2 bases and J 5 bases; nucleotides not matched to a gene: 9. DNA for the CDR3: TGTGCCAGCAGTGACCCTAGGGACAGTGAGGATCAGCCCCAGCATTTT. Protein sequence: CASSDPRDSEDQPQHF.

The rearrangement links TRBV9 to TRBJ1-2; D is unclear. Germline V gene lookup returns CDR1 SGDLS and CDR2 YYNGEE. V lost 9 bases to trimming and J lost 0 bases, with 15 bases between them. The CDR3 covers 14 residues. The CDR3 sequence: CANSILRANYGYTF. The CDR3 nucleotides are TGTGCCAATAGTATCCTGAGAGCTAACTATGGCTACACCTTC.

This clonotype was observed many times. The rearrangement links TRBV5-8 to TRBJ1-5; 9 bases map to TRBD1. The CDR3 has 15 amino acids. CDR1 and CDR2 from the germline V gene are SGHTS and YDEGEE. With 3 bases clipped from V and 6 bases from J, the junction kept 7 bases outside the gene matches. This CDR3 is CASSSGRTGAQPQHF. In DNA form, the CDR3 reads TGTGCCAGCAGCTCCGGACGGACAGGGGCTCAGCCCCAGCATTTT.

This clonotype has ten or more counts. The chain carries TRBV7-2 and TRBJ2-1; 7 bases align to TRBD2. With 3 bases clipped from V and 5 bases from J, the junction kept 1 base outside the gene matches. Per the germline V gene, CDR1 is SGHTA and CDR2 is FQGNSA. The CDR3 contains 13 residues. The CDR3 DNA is TGTGCCAGCAGCTTGCGGGGGAACAATGAGCAGTTCTTC. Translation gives CASSLRGNNEQFF.

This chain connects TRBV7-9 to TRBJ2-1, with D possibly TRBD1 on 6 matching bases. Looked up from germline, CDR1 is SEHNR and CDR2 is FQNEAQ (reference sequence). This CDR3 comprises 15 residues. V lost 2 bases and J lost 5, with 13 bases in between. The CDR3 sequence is CASSLSWGQDNEQFF. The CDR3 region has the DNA TGTGCCAGCAGCTTAAGCTGGGGGCAGGACAATGAGCAGTTCTTC.

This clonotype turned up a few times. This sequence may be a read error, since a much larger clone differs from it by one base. The CDR3: CSASPGGGTQYF. The CDR3 DNA reads as TGCAGTGCTAGCCCCGGGGGGGGGACCCAGTACTTC. The chain recombines TRBV20-1 with TRBJ2-5; TRBD2 matches 8 bases. This CDR3 is built from 12 residues. V gave up 3 bases and J gave up 7 bases; unmatched junction bases: 4. Germline V gene sequence: CDR1 DFQATT, CDR2 SNEGSKA (reference sequence).

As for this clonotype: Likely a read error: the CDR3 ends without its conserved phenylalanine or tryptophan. CDR3 region: CSAKTGSFTDTQYL. In nucleotides, the CDR3 is TGCAGCGCAAAAACCGGGTCCTTCACAGATACGCAGTATCTT. This rearrangement joins TRBV29-1 to TRBJ2-3; no clear D. Per germline, CDR1 SQVTM and CDR2 ANQGSEA. There are 14 residues in the CDR3. V lost 7 bases to trimming and J lost 2 bases, with 16 bases between them.

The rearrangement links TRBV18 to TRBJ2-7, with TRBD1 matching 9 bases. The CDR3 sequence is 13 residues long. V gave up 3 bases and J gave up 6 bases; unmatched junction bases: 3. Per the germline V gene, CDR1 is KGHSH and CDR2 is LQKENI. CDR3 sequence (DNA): TGTGCCAGCTCACCGGGACAGGGTACCGAGCAGTACTTC. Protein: CASSPGQGTEQYF.

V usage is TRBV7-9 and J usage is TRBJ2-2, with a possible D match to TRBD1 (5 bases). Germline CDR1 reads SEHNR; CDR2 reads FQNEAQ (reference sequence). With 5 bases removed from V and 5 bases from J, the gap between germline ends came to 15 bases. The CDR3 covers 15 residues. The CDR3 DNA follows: TGTGCCAGCAGCGTGGGGCCCCCCGGGACCGGGGAGCTGTTTTTT. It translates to CASSVGPPGTGELFF.

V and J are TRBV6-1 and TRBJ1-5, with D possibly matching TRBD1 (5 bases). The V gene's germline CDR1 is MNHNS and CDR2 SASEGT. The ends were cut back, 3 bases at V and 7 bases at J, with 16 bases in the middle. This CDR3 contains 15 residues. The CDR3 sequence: CASSDPPAGRQPQHF. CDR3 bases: TGTGCCAGCAGTGATCCCCCAGCAGGGCGGCAGCCCCAGCATTTT.

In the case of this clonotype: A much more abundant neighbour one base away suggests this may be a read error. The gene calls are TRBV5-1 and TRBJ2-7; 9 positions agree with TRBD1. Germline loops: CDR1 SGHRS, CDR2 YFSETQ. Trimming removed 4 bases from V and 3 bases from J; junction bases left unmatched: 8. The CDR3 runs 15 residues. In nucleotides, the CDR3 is TGCGCCAGCAGCCAGTACGGGACAGGGTACTACGAGCAGTACTTC. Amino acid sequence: CASSQYGTGYYEQYF.

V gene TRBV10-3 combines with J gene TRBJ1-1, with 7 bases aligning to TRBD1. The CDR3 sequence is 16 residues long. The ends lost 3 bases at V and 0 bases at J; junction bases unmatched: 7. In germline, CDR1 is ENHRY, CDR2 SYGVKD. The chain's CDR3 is CAISERTGHMNTEAFF. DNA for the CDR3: TGTGCCATCAGTGAACGGACAGGCCACATGAACACTGAAGCTTTCTTT.

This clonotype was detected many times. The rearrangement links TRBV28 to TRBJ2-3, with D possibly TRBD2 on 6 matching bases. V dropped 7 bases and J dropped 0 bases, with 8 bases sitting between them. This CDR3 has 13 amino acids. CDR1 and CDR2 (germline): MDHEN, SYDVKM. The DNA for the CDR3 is TGTGCCAGCAAGAGCGGGAGCACAGATACGCAGTATTTT. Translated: CASKSGSTDTQYF. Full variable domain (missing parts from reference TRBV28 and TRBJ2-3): DVKVTQSSRYLVKRTGEKVFLECVQDMDHENMFWYRQDPGLGLRLIYFSYDVKMKEKGDIPEGYSVSREKKERFSLILESASTNQTSMYLCASKSGSTDTQYFGPGTRLTVL.

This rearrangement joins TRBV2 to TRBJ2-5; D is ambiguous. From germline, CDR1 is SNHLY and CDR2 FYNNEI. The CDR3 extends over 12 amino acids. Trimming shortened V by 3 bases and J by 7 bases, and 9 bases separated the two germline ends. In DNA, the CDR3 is TGTGCCAGCAGTGAGGATGAGGTGACCCAGTACTTC. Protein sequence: CASSEDEVTQYF.

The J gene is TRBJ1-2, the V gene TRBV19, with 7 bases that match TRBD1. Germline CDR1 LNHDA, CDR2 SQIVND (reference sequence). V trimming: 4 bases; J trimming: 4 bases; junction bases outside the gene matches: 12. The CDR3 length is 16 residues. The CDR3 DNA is TGTGCCAGTAGTAACTCCCGGACAGGTTTGGTCTATGGCTACACCTTC. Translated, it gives CASSNSRTGLVYGYTF.

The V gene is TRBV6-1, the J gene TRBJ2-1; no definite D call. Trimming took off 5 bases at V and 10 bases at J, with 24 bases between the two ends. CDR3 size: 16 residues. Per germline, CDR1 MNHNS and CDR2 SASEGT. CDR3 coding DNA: TGTGCCAGCAGTTACTCGAGGTTCGACGGTACCTACGAGCAGTTCTTC. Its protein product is CASSYSRFDGTYEQFF.

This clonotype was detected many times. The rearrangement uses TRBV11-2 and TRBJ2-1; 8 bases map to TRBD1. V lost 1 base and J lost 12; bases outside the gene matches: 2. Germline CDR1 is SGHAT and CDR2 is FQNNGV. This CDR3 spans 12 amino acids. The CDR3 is CASSLAGTGQFF. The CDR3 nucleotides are TGTGCCAGCAGCTTAGCAGGGACAGGGCAGTTCTTC.